This TCR beta chain was captured by sequencing in a study of cytomegalovirus exposure and HLA in healthy donors. The PCR contained 60 Vbeta and 13 Jbeta primers. TCRdb's table, derived via immunoSEQ multiplex PCR, lists solely in-frame clones and lacks some. The sample contains about 160,000 clones, roughly 70% of which appear only once. With V trimmed by 2 bases and J by 5 bases, 5 bases remained unmatched. Germline CDR1 and CDR2: SGHTA and FQGTGA. This CDR3 has 15 residues. A remark on this clone: The target antigen is unknown.

Study findings and constraints: The likely origin of a cluster of highly shared sequence variants was a sequencing artifact. Later on, an analysis tied approximately 17,000 TCR beta sequences to HLA alleles at 0.05 false discovery rate. Overall, roughly 150 TCR beta chains were annotated as cytomegalovirus-associated.

The sample was PBMCs. The V and J genes are TRBV7-3 and TRBJ2-2; 7 bases agree with TRBD1. The sequence was obtained from a man in his forties or fifties in good health and CMV-seropositive. This chain's CDR3 is CASSLLGTDTGELFF. The CDR3 coding sequence is TGTGCCAGCAGCTTATTAGGGACAGATACCGGGGAGCTGTTTTTT. Drawing the rest from reference TRBV7-3 and TRBJ2-2, the complete variable domain is GAGVSQTPSNKVTEKGKYVELRCDPISGHTALYWYRQSLGQGPEFLIYFQGTGAADDSGLPNDRFFAVRPEGSVSTLKIQRTERGDSAVYLCASSLLGTDTGELFFGEGSRLTVL.